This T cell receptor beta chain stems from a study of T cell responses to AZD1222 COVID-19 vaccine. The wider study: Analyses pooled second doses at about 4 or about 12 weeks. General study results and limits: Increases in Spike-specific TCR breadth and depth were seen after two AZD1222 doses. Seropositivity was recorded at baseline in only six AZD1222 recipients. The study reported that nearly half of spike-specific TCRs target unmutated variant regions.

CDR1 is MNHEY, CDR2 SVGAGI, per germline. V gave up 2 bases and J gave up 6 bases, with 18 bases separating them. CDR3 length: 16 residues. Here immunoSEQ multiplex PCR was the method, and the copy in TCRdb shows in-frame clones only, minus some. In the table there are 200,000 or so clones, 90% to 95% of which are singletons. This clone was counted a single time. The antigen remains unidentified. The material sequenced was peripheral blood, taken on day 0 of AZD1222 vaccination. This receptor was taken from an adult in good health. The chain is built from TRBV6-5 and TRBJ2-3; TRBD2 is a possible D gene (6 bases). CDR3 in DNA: TGTGCCAGCAGTTACGGCGGGGCGCTCCAAGTGGATACGCAGTATTTT. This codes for CASSYGGALQVDTQYF.